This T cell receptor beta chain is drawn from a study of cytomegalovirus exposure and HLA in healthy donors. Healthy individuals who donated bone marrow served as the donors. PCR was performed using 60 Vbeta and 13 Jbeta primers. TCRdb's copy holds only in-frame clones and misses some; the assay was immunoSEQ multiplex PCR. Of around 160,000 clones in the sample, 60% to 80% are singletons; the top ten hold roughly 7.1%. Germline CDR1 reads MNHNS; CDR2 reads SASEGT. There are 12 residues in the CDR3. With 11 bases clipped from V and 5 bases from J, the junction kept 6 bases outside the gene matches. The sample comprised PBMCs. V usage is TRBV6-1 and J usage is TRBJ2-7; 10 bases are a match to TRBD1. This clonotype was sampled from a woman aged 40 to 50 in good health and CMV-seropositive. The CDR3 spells CASGTGVNEQYF. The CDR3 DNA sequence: TGTGCCTCCGGGACAGGGGTTAACGAGCAGTACTTC.